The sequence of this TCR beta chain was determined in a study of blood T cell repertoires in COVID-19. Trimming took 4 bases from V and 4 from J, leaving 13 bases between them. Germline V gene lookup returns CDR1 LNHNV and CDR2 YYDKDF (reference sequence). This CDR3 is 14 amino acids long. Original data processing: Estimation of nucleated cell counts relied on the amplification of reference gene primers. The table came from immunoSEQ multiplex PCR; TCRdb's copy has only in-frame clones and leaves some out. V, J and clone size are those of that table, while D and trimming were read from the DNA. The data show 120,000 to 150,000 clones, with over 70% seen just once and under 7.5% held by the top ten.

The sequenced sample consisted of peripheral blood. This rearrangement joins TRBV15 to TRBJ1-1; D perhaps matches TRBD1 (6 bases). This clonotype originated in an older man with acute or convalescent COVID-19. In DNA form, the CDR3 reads TGTGCCACCAGCACTGGGGACACCCCCACTGAAGCTTTCTTT. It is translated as CATSTGDTPTEAFF.